The 27 T cell receptor beta chains below all came from one sample that was sequenced in a study of T cell changes during pregnancy in multiple sclerosis. Sequencing was performed with immunoSEQ multiplex PCR; in TCRdb, only in-frame clones are kept and a portion is missing. The sample yields around 16,000 clones, approximately 83% seen once. Source: CD8+ T cells from peripheral blood mononuclear cells, taken after pregnancy. The receptors stem from a female donor in good health, enrolled as a control in a pregnancy study.

The J gene is TRBJ2-1, the V gene TRBV27, with 10 positions matching TRBD2. Germline CDR1 and CDR2: MNHEY and SMNVEV (reference sequence). This CDR3 is built from 15 residues. The trim removed 9 bases at V and 3 bases at J, leaving 8 bases unmatched. The CDR3 bases are TGTGCCAGTACCTTTAGCGGGAGGTTCTACAATGAGCAGTTCTTC. Translating it yields CASTFSGRFYNEQFF.

V gene TRBV7-9 combines with J gene TRBJ1-6; D remains unclear. Germline V gene data show CDR1 as SEHNR and CDR2 as FQNEAQ (reference sequence). The CDR3 runs to 15 residues. Trimming removed 1 base from V and 8 bases from J, with 12 bases in between. CDR3 in DNA: TGTGCCAGCAGCTTAGGCGGGCTTGGGGATTCACCCCTCCACTTT. Amino acids: CASSLGGLGDSPLHF.

The rearrangement joins TRBV9 to TRBJ1-1; possibly TRBD1 for D (5 bases). The CDR3 contains 15 residues. Germline V CDR1 and CDR2: SGDLS, YYNGEE. V lost 4 bases and J lost 0, with 13 bases in between. The CDR3 is CASSSPGRMNTEAFF. In DNA form, the CDR3 reads TGTGCCAGCAGCTCTCCAGGGAGGATGAACACTGAAGCTTTCTTT. Supplemented by reference TRBV9 and TRBJ1-1, the full variable domain reads DSGVTQTPKHLITATGQRVTLRCSPRSGDLSVYWYQQSLDQGLQFLIQYYNGEERAKGNILERFSAQQFPDLHSELNLSSLELGDSALYFCASSSPGRMNTEAFFGQGTRLTVV.

The gene calls are TRBV5-1 and TRBJ1-1; 7 bases line up with TRBD1. The germline gives CDR1 SGHRS, CDR2 YFSETQ. The CDR3 contains 14 residues. V trimming: 2 bases; J trimming: 1 base; junction bases outside the gene matches: 2. The CDR3 DNA is TGCGCCAGCAGCTTAGGGGACAGGAACACTGAAGCTTTCTTT. Translation: CASSLGDRNTEAFF.

The chain uses TRBV9 and TRBJ2-5, with 8 bases identical to TRBD2. CDR1 SGDLS and CDR2 YYNGEE come from the germline V gene. The V and J ends lost 3 bases and 5 bases, in that order; junction bases with no gene match: 12. The CDR3 covers 16 residues. This CDR3 is CASSATNGGASETQYF. In nucleotides, the CDR3 is TGTGCCAGCAGCGCAACAAACGGGGGGGCCAGCGAGACCCAGTACTTC.

To note about this clone: At one boundary the junction diverges from the germline segment, which might be a read error. The V gene is TRBV6-1, the J gene TRBJ2-3; 11 nucleotides align to TRBD2. CDR3 length: 15 amino acids. Germline values: CDR1 MNHNS, CDR2 SASEGT. The CDR3 DNA reads TGTGCCAGCAGTGAGGCTAGCGGGGGGCCAGATGCGCAGTATTTT. Translating gives CASSEASGGPDAQYF.

V and J are TRBV6-1 and TRBJ2-7; TRBD1 agrees at 8 bases. This CDR3 has 14 amino acids. Germline lookup yields CDR1 MNHNS and CDR2 SASEGT. V lost 6 bases, J lost 3 bases, and 7 bases stayed unmatched. CDR3 amino acids: CASRPIGQGYEQYF. In DNA form, the CDR3 reads TGTGCCAGCAGGCCAATCGGACAGGGCTACGAGCAGTACTTC.

Remarks on this clone: Sequence at one end of the junction differs from germline and may be a read error. J is TRBJ2-7 and V is TRBV7-7; a possible D gene is TRBD2 (5 bases). The CDR3 covers 14 residues. Germline V CDR1 and CDR2: SSHAT, FNYEAQ (reference sequence). For the CDR3, the DNA is TGTGCTAGCAGCTTAGAAGTGGCGGGCGGCGAGCAGTACTTC. It yields the protein CASSLEVAGGEQYF.

The chain couples TRBV27 to TRBJ1-1, with D maybe TRBD1 (5 bases). The CDR3 loop spans 13 amino acids. Trimming removed 3 bases at V and 1 base at J, with 6 bases between. Germline lookup yields CDR1 MNHEY and CDR2 SMNVEV (reference sequence). The CDR3 sequence: CASSLGRNTEAFF. The CDR3 DNA sequence: TGTGCCAGCAGTTTGGGGCGGAACACTGAAGCTTTCTTT.

CDR3 region: CASGLEDRDRGEGNQPQHF. Here the CDR3 DNA reads TGTGCTAGTGGTTTGGAAGACCGGGACAGGGGGGAAGGCAATCAGCCCCAGCATTTT. V is TRBV12-5 and J is TRBJ1-5; TRBD1 agrees at 11 bases. The ends lost 1 base at V and 2 bases at J; junction bases unmatched: 10. The germline V gene encodes CDR1 LGHNT and CDR2 FRNRAP. CDR3 size: 19 residues.

The chain uses TRBV9 and TRBJ2-1; D is unresolved. With 4 bases removed from V and 9 bases from J, the gap between germline ends came to 8 bases. The CDR3 has 11 amino acids. From germline, CDR1 is SGDLS and CDR2 YYNGEE. The CDR3 loop reads CASSLPGEQFF. For the CDR3, the DNA is TGTGCCAGCAGCCTCCCGGGTGAGCAGTTCTTC. The whole variable domain, filled in from reference TRBV9 and TRBJ2-1, reads DSGVTQTPKHLITATGQRVTLRCSPRSGDLSVYWYQQSLDQGLQFLIQYYNGEERAKGNILERFSAQQFPDLHSELNLSSLELGDSALYFCASSLPGEQFFGPGTRLTVL.

The chain joins TRBV4-2 to TRBJ2-7; D is perhaps TRBD1 (6 bases). This CDR3 comprises 15 residues. The germline V gene has CDR1 LGHNA and CDR2 YNFKEQ. V lost 0 bases and J lost 2, with 11 bases in between. DNA of the CDR3: TGTGCCAGCAGCCAAGAGGTGGGGGCAGCCTACGAGCAGTACTTC. This sequence encodes CASSQEVGAAYEQYF.

The rearrangement uses TRBV13 and TRBJ2-5, with D possibly TRBD2 on 5 matching bases. Trimming shortened V by 4 bases and J by 0 bases, and 12 bases separated the two germline ends. The CDR3 totals 15 residues. Germline V gene data show CDR1 as PRHDT and CDR2 as FYEKMQ (reference sequence). CDR3 residues: CASSSEPGYQETQYF. The CDR3 bases are TGTGCCAGCAGCTCGGAACCGGGGTACCAAGAGACCCAGTACTTC.

The chain has TRBV7-9 and TRBJ2-2; 8 bases are shared with TRBD1. Germline trimming cut 5 bases from V and 7 bases from J; bases unmatched to any gene: 12. The CDR3 totals 16 residues. Germline V gene data show CDR1 as SEHNR and CDR2 as FQNEAQ (reference sequence). The CDR3 protein is CASSRSDRESRGELFF. CDR3 nucleotide sequence: TGTGCCAGCAGCCGATCGGACAGGGAGTCACGCGGGGAGCTGTTTTTT.

The V call is TRBV6-1, the J call TRBJ2-7; perhaps TRBD2 as D (5 bases). The V and J ends lost 0 bases and 2 bases respectively, with 8 bases between them. CDR3 length: 14 amino acids. The germline gives CDR1 MNHNS, CDR2 SASEGT. The CDR3 loop reads CASSEAEEAYEQYF. Here the CDR3 DNA reads TGTGCCAGCAGTGAAGCCGAGGAGGCCTACGAGCAGTACTTC.

This clone was seen a handful of times. The chain employs TRBV15 and TRBJ2-6; 7 nucleotides align to TRBD2. The CDR3 runs to 16 residues. J gave up 2 bases and V 0 bases, and 1 base lay outside the gene matches. Germline CDR1 reads LNHNV; CDR2 reads YYDKDF (reference sequence). The CDR3 sequence is CATSRDAGAGANVLTF. The DNA of the CDR3 is TGTGCCACCAGCAGAGATGCGGGAGCTGGGGCCAACGTCCTGACTTTC.

This chain connects TRBV9 to TRBJ2-1, with D perhaps TRBD2 (6 bases). V lost 10 bases to trimming and J lost 5 bases, with 28 bases between them. Germline-derived CDR1 and CDR2 are SGDLS and YYNGEE. The CDR3 loop spans 17 amino acids. The CDR3 loop is CAFTSDRGGSGDNEQFF. The CDR3 DNA follows: TGTGCCTTCACCTCGGACCGGGGAGGCTCAGGTGACAATGAGCAGTTCTTC.

The count of this clone is one. The rearrangement joins TRBV7-6 to TRBJ2-3; TRBD2 agrees at 13 bases. Germline V CDR1 and CDR2: SGHVS, FNYEAQ. This CDR3 is built from 17 residues. Trimming cost V 4 bases and J 3 bases; bases outside gene matches: 7. The CDR3 DNA sequence: TGTGCCAGCAGCTCCCCACCACTAGCGGGGGGGACAGATACGCAGTATTTT. Translation: CASSSPPLAGGTDTQYF.

This chain connects TRBV6-4 to TRBJ2-3; a weak D match, TRBD1 (6 bases). Trimming removed 0 bases at V and 5 bases at J, with 18 bases between. The CDR3 covers 17 residues. The germline V gene encodes CDR1 MRHNA and CDR2 SNTAGT. In DNA, the CDR3 is TGTGCCAGCAGTGACTCTCCAGGGGCCCCAGGTAGAGATACGCAGTATTTT. Translating it yields CASSDSPGAPGRDTQYF.

The V call is TRBV11-2, the J call TRBJ2-2; unclear D gene. The ends were cut back, 3 bases at V and 4 bases at J, with 9 bases in the middle. The CDR3 extends over 14 amino acids. In germline, CDR1 is SGHAT, CDR2 FQNNGV. The CDR3 spells CASSFRVSTGELFF. The CDR3 DNA reads as TGTGCCAGCAGCTTTCGGGTTAGCACCGGGGAGCTGTTTTTT.

The V gene is TRBV6-1, the J gene TRBJ1-1, with a tentative D call TRBD1 (6 bases). The CDR3 covers 12 residues. The germline gives CDR1 MNHNS, CDR2 SASEGT. V shed 6 bases and J shed 5 bases, with 10 bases lying between them. The chain's CDR3 is CASSARGTEAFF. The CDR3 nucleotides are TGTGCCAGCAGCGCCAGGGGTACTGAAGCTTTCTTT.

DNA for the CDR3: TGTGCCAGCAGCCAAGATTACAGCGGGAGGGCAGAGACCCAGTACTTC. Protein: CASSQDYSGRAETQYF. The chain is built from TRBV14 and TRBJ2-5; TRBD2 matches 10 bases. This CDR3 spans 16 amino acids. The V gene end was trimmed by 0 bases and the J gene end by 4 bases; junction bases not matched to a gene: 5. In germline, CDR1 is SGHDN, CDR2 FVKESK.

The chain links TRBV19 to TRBJ1-6, with D perhaps matching TRBD1 (5 bases). Germline CDR1 LNHDA, CDR2 SQIVND (reference sequence). V lost 1 base to trimming and J lost 10 bases, with 11 bases between them. CDR3 size: 14 residues. CDR3 DNA sequence: TGTGCCAGTAGTATAGCCGGGGGAGGCTCACCCCTCCACTTT. This codes for CASSIAGGGSPLHF.

This chain joins TRBV12-5 and TRBJ1-3, with 12 positions matching TRBD1. V lost 6 bases and J lost 5; bases outside the gene matches: 2. The CDR3 length is 14 residues. Per the germline V gene, CDR1 is LGHNT and CDR2 is FRNRAP. Written as DNA, the CDR3 is TGTGCTAGTGGGAGGGACAGGGGGCGAAACACCATATATTTT. Translated: CASGRDRGRNTIYF. Filled out from reference TRBV12-5 and TRBJ1-3, the complete variable domain reads DARVTQTPRHKVTEMGQEVTMRCQPILGHNTVFWYRQTMMQGLELLAYFRNRAPLDDSGMPKDRFSAEMPDATLATLKIQPSEPRDSAVYFCASGRDRGRNTIYFGEGSWLTVV.

This chain uses TRBV15 with TRBJ1-5; possibly TRBD1 for D (6 bases). Germline CDR1 reads LNHNV; CDR2 reads YYDKDF (reference sequence). The CDR3 has 17 residues. V dropped 5 bases and J dropped 2 bases, with 19 bases sitting between them. The CDR3 spells CATSFYRRGPGNQPQHF. The CDR3 bases are TGTGCCACCAGCTTCTACCGCAGGGGCCCGGGCAATCAGCCCCAGCATTTT.

The chain has TRBV10-3 and TRBJ2-3; TRBD2 agrees at 10 bases. The CDR3 spans 15 residues. CDR1 is ENHRY and CDR2 is SYGVKD in the germline V gene. V shed 2 bases and J 1 base; nucleotides not matched to a gene: 0. CDR3 sequence (DNA): TGTGCCATCAGTGAGGGACTAGCGGGCACAGATACGCAGTATTTT. This translates into CAISEGLAGTDTQYF.

DNA for the CDR3: TGTGCCAGCAGCTTGGGAAAGAGGTCGGCCCAGTACTTC. Protein: CASSLGKRSAQYF. The rearrangement joins TRBV5-4 to TRBJ2-5; D is unresolved. This CDR3 comprises 13 residues. Trimming removed 0 bases at V and 9 bases at J, with 12 bases between. CDR1 is SGHNT and CDR2 is YYREEE in the germline V gene (reference sequence). Full variable domain (missing parts from reference TRBV5-4 and TRBJ2-5): ETGVTQSPTHLIKTRGQQVTLRCSSQSGHNTVSWYQQALGQGPQFIFQYYREEENGRGNFPPRFSGLQFPNYSSELNVNALELDDSALYLCASSLGKRSAQYFGPGTRLLVL.